The subject of this entry is one T cell receptor (beta chain). This entry belongs to a study of shared clonotypes between healthy human individuals. Trimming at V came to 8 bases and at J to 6 bases, leaving 6 bases not matched to a gene. The CDR3 has 11 amino acids. CDR1 is GTSNPN, CDR2 SVGIG, per germline (reference sequence). TCRdb's copy holds only in-frame clones and misses some; the assay was immunoSEQ multiplex PCR. Here the sample spans some 510,000 clones, approximately 85% being singletons. This TCR was recovered from a middle-aged woman in good health. Some clones in this sample may be carry-over from other donors' samples. Sample: PBMCs. This chain links TRBV30 with TRBJ2-7, with 8 positions matching TRBD1. CDR3 sequence (DNA): TGTGCCGGGGGACAGGTGATCGAGCAGTACTTC. Encoded protein: CAGGQVIEQYF.